This record concerns one T cell receptor beta chain sequence. Antigen: not known. This CDR3 is built from 14 residues. Germline V gene data show CDR1 as LGHDT and CDR2 as YNNKEL (reference sequence). V lost 0 bases to trimming and J lost 1 base, with 6 bases between them. The data derive from a study of Ad26.COV2.S vaccination and SARS-CoV-2 variants. Measured with immunoSEQ multiplex PCR; TCRdb has only the in-frame clones, and not every one. The sample has about 350,000 clones, under 95% seen once; the top ten hold about 3.9%. Whole-study results and caveats: Analyses that measured TCR breadth and depth may have underestimated total T cell responses.

This TCR was sampled from a human donor who had recovered from COVID-19. The chain uses TRBV3-1 (or the pseudogene TRBV3-2) and TRBJ1-1; no clear D. Specimen: peripheral blood, collected after recovery from COVID-19. Here the CDR3 reads CASSQDAWNTEAFF. In DNA form, the CDR3 reads TGTGCCAGCAGCCAAGATGCCTGGAACACTGAAGCTTTCTTT.